The clone carrying this TCR beta chain was counted a few times. Its target is unknown. This specimen belongs to a study of post-analysis software for immune sequencing data. General study results and limits: With TRBV5-6, TRBV5-1 and TRBV20-1 included, about 5 TRBV segments were more frequent in patients than in controls. Significantly decreased normalized Chao1 diversity was recorded for multiple sclerosis patients relative to controls.

The CDR3 has 18 residues. Germline V gene lookup returns CDR1 SGHTA and CDR2 FQGNSA. V was shortened by 2 bases and J by 0 bases, with 18 bases between the two germline ends. cDNA libraries for TCR beta contained unique molecular identifiers. Via MiXCR, TCRdb re-called the PCR reads, giving one row per CDR3 protein. The sample records 350,000 to 450,000 distinct CDR3 sequences, approximately 37% being singletons. This clonotype was obtained from a girl under 10 years old with multiple sclerosis. The source material was blood. This rearrangement joins TRBV7-2 to TRBJ2-3; perhaps TRBD1 as D (6 bases). CDR3 DNA: TGTGCCAGCAGCTTAACAGGGTGGGGTATTCGGAGCACAGATACGCAGTATTTT. Translation: CASSLTGWGIRSTDTQYF.